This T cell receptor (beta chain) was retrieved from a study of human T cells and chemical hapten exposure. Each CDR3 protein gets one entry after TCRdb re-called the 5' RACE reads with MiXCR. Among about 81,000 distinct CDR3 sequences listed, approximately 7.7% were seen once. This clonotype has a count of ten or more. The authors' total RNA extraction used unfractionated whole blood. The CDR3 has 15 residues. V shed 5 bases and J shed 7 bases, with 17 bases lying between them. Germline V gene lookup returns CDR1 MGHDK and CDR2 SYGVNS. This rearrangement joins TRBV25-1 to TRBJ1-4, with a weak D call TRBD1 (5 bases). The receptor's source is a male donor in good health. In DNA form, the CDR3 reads TGTGCCAGCAGTTCCCAGCCTGGCCAGGGTGAAAAACTGTTTTTT. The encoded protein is CASSSQPGQGEKLFF.